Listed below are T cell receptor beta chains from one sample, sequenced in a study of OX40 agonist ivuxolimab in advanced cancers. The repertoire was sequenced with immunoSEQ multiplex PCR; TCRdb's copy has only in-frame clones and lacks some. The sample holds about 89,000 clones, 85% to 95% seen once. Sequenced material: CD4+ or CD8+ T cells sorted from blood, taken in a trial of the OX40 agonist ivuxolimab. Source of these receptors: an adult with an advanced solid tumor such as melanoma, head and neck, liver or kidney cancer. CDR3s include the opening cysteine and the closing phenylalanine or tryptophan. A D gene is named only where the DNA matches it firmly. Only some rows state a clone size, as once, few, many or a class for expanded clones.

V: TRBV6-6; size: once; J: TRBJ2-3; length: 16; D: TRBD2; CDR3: CASSARTRLSTDTQYF; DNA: TGTGCCAGCAGTGCGCGGACTAGGCTTAGCACAGATACGCAGTATTTT
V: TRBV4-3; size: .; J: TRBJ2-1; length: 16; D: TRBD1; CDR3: CASSQVGDRGYNEQFF; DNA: TGCGCCAGCAGCCAAGTAGGGGACAGGGGATACAATGAGCAGTTCTTC
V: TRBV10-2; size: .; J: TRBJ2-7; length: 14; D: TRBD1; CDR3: CASGGSDRGSEQYF; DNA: TGCGCCAGCGGGGGGTCTGACAGGGGGAGTGAGCAGTACTTC
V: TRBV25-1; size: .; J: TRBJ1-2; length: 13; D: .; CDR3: CASSDTQVYGYTF; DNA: TGTGCCAGCAGTGATACCCAGGTTTATGGCTACACCTTC
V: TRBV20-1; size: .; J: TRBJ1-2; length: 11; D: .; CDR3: CLGGSNYGYTF; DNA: TGCCTGGGGGGGAGCAACTATGGCTACACCTTC
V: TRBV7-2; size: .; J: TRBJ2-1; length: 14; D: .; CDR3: CASSSANPYNEQFF; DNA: TGTGCCAGCAGTAGCGCTAACCCTTACAATGAGCAGTTCTTC
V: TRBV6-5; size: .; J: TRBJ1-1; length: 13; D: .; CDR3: CASRWTENTEAFF; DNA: TGTGCCAGCAGGTGGACAGAGAACACTGAAGCTTTCTTT
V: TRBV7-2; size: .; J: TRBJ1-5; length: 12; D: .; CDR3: CATGGYNQPQHF; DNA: TGTGCCACGGGGGGCTATAATCAGCCCCAGCATTTT
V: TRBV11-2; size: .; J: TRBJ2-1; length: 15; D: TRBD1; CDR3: CASSLTGTGPNEQFF; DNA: TGTGCCAGCAGCCTAACCGGGACAGGCCCCAATGAGCAGTTCTTC
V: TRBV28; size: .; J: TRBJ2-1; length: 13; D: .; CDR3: CASSGHWHREQFF; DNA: TGTGCCAGCTCCGGCCACTGGCACCGGGAGCAGTTCTTC
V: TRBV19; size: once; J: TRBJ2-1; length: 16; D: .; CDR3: CASSIGGAILINEQFF; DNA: TGTGCCAGTAGTATAGGGGGGGCGATACTCATCAATGAGCAGTTCTTC
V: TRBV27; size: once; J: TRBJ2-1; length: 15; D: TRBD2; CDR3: CASRLAGSSYNEQFF; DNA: TGTGCCAGCAGACTAGCGGGTAGCTCCTACAATGAGCAGTTCTTC
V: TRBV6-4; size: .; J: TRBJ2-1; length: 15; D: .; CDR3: CASRIASQPYNEQFF; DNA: TGTGCCAGCAGGATTGCTAGCCAACCCTACAATGAGCAGTTCTTC
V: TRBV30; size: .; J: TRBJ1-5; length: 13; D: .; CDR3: CAWSRNAGQPQHF; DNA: TGTGCCTGGAGTCGAAACGCCGGGCAGCCCCAGCATTTT
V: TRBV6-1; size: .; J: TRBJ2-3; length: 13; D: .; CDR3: CASSVMDTDTQYF; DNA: TGTGCCAGCAGTGTTATGGACACAGATACGCAGTATTTT
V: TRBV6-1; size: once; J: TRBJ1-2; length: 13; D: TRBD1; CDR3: CASNRGQGRGYTF; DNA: TGTGCCAGCAACAGAGGACAGGGGCGCGGCTACACCTTC
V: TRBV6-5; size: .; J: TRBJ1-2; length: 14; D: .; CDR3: CASSYSRGLGGYTF; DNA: TGTGCCAGCAGTTACTCGCGGGGGCTTGGTGGCTACACCTTC
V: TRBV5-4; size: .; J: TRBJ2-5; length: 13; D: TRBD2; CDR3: CASSLAGGPSRYF; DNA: TGTGCCAGCAGCTTGGCGGGAGGGCCTTCCAGGTACTTC
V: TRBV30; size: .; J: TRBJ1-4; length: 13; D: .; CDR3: CAWSVLQGEKLFF; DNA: TGTGCCTGGAGTGTACTACAGGGCGAAAAACTGTTTTTT
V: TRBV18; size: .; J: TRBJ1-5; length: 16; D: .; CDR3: CASSPRLAGINQPQHF; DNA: TGTGCCAGCTCACCACGTTTGGCAGGGATCAATCAGCCCCAGCATTTT
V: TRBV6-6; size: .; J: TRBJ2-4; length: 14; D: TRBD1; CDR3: CASSYTGGGNIQYF; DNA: TGTGCCAGCAGTTACACAGGGGGAGGAAACATTCAGTACTTC
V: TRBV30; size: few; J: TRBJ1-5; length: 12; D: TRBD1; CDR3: CAWSQNRGPQHF; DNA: TGTGCCTGGAGTCAAAACAGGGGGCCCCAGCATTTT
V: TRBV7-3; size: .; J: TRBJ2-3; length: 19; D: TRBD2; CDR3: CASSLQTSGRARSTDTQYF; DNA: TGTGCCAGCAGCCTACAGACTAGCGGGAGGGCTAGGAGCACAGATACGCAGTATTTT
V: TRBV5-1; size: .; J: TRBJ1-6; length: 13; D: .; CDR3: CASSRDSYTPLHF; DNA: TGCGCCAGCAGTCGGGACTCATACACACCCCTCCACTTT
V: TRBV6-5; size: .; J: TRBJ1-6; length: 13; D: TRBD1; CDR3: CASRTGVDSPLHF; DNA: TGTGCCAGCAGGACAGGGGTTGATTCACCCCTCCACTTT
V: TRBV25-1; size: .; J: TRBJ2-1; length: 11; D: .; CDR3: CASSARQQQFF; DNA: TGTGCCAGCAGTGCCAGACAACAGCAGTTCTTC
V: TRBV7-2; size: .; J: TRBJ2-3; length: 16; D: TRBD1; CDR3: CASSLVYRGLWDTQYF; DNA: TGTGCCAGCAGCTTAGTATACAGGGGTTTGTGGGATACGCAGTATTTT
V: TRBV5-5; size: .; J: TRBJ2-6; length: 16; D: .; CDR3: CASSPTTGSGANVLTF; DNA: TGTGCCAGCAGCCCAACTACAGGCAGTGGGGCCAACGTCCTGACTTTC
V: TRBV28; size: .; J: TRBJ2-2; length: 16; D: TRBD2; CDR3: CASSPGGVLGTGELFF; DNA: TGTGCCAGCAGTCCCGGGGGGGTTTTAGGCACCGGGGAGCTGTTTTTT